Described below is a single T cell receptor beta chain sequence and its context. Its antigen is unknown. Measured with immunoSEQ multiplex PCR; TCRdb has only the in-frame clones, and not every one. The sample carries a few million clones, 80% to 95% recorded once. The data are from a study of shared clonotypes between healthy human individuals. Study background: Per donor, three plates held CD4 naive cells, three held CD4 memory, two held CD8 naive and one held CD8 memory. Overall study findings and caveats: Across a few donors, naive CD4 shared roughly 5%, naive CD8 more than 3%, memory CD4 roughly 2.4%, memory CD8 roughly 0.37%.

Study donors comprised healthy, HIV-negative adults devoid of recent acute infection or vaccination. CDR1 is SGHDT and CDR2 is YYEEEE in the germline V gene. The CDR3 contains 14 residues. The V end was cut by 2 bases, the J end by 3 bases, with 9 bases between. This receptor was taken from a man between 18 and 35 years old in good health. Some clones in this sample may be carry-over from other donors' samples. The source material was naive CD4+ T cells from PBMCs. Documented subset: CD45RA+ positively selected. The gene calls are TRBV5-6 and TRBJ2-1; D unresolved. This CDR3 is CASSFRSSYNEQFF. In DNA form, the CDR3 reads TGTGCCAGCAGCTTCCGATCGAGCTACAATGAGCAGTTCTTC.